This TCR beta chain was captured by sequencing in a study of blood T cells in healthy people across ages (dated by TCRdb to about 2015). Notes on the research overall: Template switching captured roughly one uniquely barcoded TCR beta cDNA molecule per two T cells in model experiments. Four age groups were formed from the donors: young (average roughly 16 years), middle-aged (around 41), aged (about 62) and long-lived (around 82). Age-related changes in TCR beta repertoire diversity were measured in the study by deep sequencing normalized with unique cDNA molecular identifiers. The study analyzed two additional independent replicas of 1 million unique cDNA reads from the same blood draw for two donors, one aged 18 to 30 and one aged 80 or older. Donors of different ages were randomly distributed across sequencing lanes to avoid experimental bias.

Summary of the overall study and its limitations: Compared with the aged group, the long-lived group had more naive CD4+ T cells, fewer expanded clones and increased TCR diversity, suggesting age selection. The percentage of naive T cells measured by flow cytometry correlated strongly with observed TCR beta diversity. Observed TCR beta diversity per million T cells fell roughly linearly with age, and a significant reduction was already apparent by age around 40. Since profiling was done on bulk unsorted PBMCs, naive and antigen-experienced compartments could not be conclusively compared. Donor CMV infection status was unknown, potentially confounding age-related changes in expanded clonotypes. Total diversity estimates from one million sequenced T cells were considered lower bounds and underestimates.

The library came from 5' RACE. Reads for this sample came from an Illumina HiSeq 2500. The second PCR ran for roughly 7 to 11 cycles and used a J-beta primer mix along with a sample-barcoded 5' primer. Each TCR beta cDNA molecule received a unique molecular identifier from a template-switch 5' adaptor carrying 12 random nucleotides. Each sample yielded at least 2.5 million CDR3-containing paired-end reads. First-strand cDNA synthesis was performed from all RNA using the Mint cDNA synthesis kit, with priming by a TRBC-specific oligonucleotide. All cDNA was treated with uracil-DNA glycosylase and then went through a first 18-cycle PCR with the universal primers M1SS and BC2_uni_R. In the paper's pipeline: For normalization, 1 million high-quality reads were randomly selected from each sample, with every read carrying a distinct molecular identifier. Reads sharing molecular identifiers were discarded rather than binned into consensus sequences. CDR3 identification, clonotype clustering and error correction used MiTCR with a Q25 quality threshold and the strictest error-elimination algorithm. A nonparametric unseen species model with Euler transformation was used to estimate a lower bound on total TCR beta diversity. TCRdb trimmed the raw reads at Q25, called clones with MiXCR and kept productive beta chains. Every distinct CDR3 protein forms one entry, paired with its most common genes and DNA. The V and J calls were determined by TCRdb, not by the authors. The sample profile shows 800,000 to 900,000 distinct CDR3 sequences; 62% of them were found once. The leading ten clones occupy roughly 25% of the sample.

With respect to this clonotype: The specificity of this receptor is unknown. One base away there is no much larger clone; base qualities are not given.

Sequences DFQATT (CDR1) and SNEGSKA (CDR2) are obtained from the germline V gene (reference sequence). From cysteine to phenylalanine, the CDR3 is 13 amino acids long. Kept here is only the CDR3 DNA, which spans 39 bases and is read in frame from base 1. V loses 5 bases at its end and J loses 2 bases; junction bases beyond the gene matches: 4. Systemically healthy Caucasian individuals from Russia, 35 to 50 in total and aged about 6 to 95 years, were included as donors. Around 9.9 milliliters of peripheral blood were collected from each donor into EDTA-treated Vacutainer tubes. Ficoll-Paque density-gradient centrifugation was used to isolate PBMCs, with at least 6.5 million per sample. Total RNA, at least 5 micrograms per sample, was extracted from PBMCs with Trizol reagent. Naive CD45RAhigh/CD27high T cell percentages were measured by flow cytometry on a PBMC aliquot from every donor.

The V gene is TRBV20-1 and the J gene is TRBJ2-7, and 9 junction bases match TRBD1. Specimen: blood. This receptor was identified in a man aged 30 to 45 in good health. The CDR3 loop reads CSAHRDRAYEQYF. The nucleotide sequence is given as TGCAGTGCTCACCGGGACAGGGCCTACGAGCAGTACTTC.